Only a few counts were recorded for the clone carrying this T cell receptor (beta chain). Its antigen remains unknown. This CDR3 comprises 15 residues. J gave up 7 bases and V 5 bases, and 14 bases lay outside the gene matches. The germline V gene encodes CDR1 DFQATT and CDR2 SNEGSKA (reference sequence). These data originate in a study of T-cell memory formation after mild COVID-19. Study observations and caveats: What remained unconfirmed was the SARS-CoV-2 specificity of second-wave clones peaking on day 37. CD4+ clones that contracted lay mainly in CM and EM; CD8+ ones lay in EMRA.

The 5'RACE method, run with constant-segment primers, produced TCR alpha and TCR beta cDNA libraries (carrying sample barcodes and UMIs). TCRdb called the 5' RACE reads again in MiXCR, with one record for every CDR3 protein. The sample has roughly 500,000 distinct CDR3 sequences, around 21% seen once; the top ten hold approximately 12%. Sequencing was done on a sample of PBMCs or a T cell subset sorted from them (not recorded which). The source of this sequence is an adult woman who had mild COVID-19 (a few samples of this study predate the infection). Cell type and time point are not known. The rearrangement joins TRBV20-1 to TRBJ2-1; 7 nucleotides align to TRBD2. CDR3 nucleotide sequence: TGCAGTGCTGAACGCGGGAGAGGTATTAGGAATGAGCAGTTCTTC. Its translation: CSAERGRGIRNEQFF.